What follows describes a single T cell receptor beta chain. Its matching antigen is unknown. The source of the sample is a study of shared clonotypes between healthy human individuals. General observations from the study: Sharing across a few donors was seen in roughly 5% of naive CD4 clonotypes. Sequencing depth was a factor that was expected to affect clonotype sharing among donors.

The table came from immunoSEQ multiplex PCR; TCRdb's copy has only in-frame clones and leaves some out. There are around 2.1 million clones in the sample; about 92% occur only once, and about 1.8% lies in the top ten. Per the germline V gene, CDR1 is KGHSH and CDR2 is LQKENI. The CDR3 consists of 15 residues. V was pared by 4 bases and J by 1 base, with 6 bases of the junction left unmatched. Selected positively for CCR7 and CD45RO-negative, naive CD8 cells excluded terminally differentiated effector memory CD45RA+ cells. Those who donated were healthy HIV-negative adults, with no recent acute infections or vaccinations reported.

Sequencing was performed on naive CD8+ T cells from PBMCs. This TCR was sampled from a young man in good health. Some clones in this sample may be carry-over from other donors' samples. The gene calls are TRBV18 and TRBJ2-5, with 7 bases lining up with TRBD1. The CDR3 DNA is TGTGCCAGCTCACAACTCGACAGGGTCCAAGAGACCCAGTACTTC. Protein product: CASSQLDRVQETQYF.